This TCR beta chain is drawn from a study of regulatory T cells in long-lasting Graves disease. For the study at large: Duration of antithyroid drug therapy among newly diagnosed Graves' patients was under 3 months. Study-level results: Favored usage of TRBV28, TRBJ1-2 and TRBJ2-5 was recorded in persistent disease. Persistent cases of Graves' showed reduced TCR diversity relative to newly diagnosed patients.

Time point meaning: newly diagnosed GD, antithyroid drugs for less than 3 months. Following extraction of RNA from PBMCs, that RNA was used to make the TCR library. By American Thyroid Association guidelines, Graves' disease was diagnosed in the cohort. Trimming shortened V by 0 bases and J by 9 bases, and 21 bases separated the two germline ends. The CDR3 extends over 17 amino acids. The germline CDR1 and CDR2 sequences are SGHDN and FVKESK. Comment on this clonotype: The antigen is undetermined.

Arm-PCR of CDR3 regions and iRepertoire HTBI primers were used to build TCR beta libraries. TCRdb re-called the multiplex PCR reads with MiXCR, one entry per CDR3 protein. The sample consists of approximately 400,000 distinct CDR3 sequences, less than 20% of them appearing once. Sequences were derived from peripheral blood mononuclear cells (PBMCs), sampled at new diagnosis, from a patient treated with antithyroid drugs. The V and J genes are TRBV14 and TRBJ2-1, with TRBD1 as a possible D gene (5 bases). This sequence originates from a female donor with Graves disease. The CDR3: CASSQDQGPGWSGEQFF. The CDR3 DNA sequence: TGTGCCAGCAGCCAAGATCAGGGTCCGGGTTGGTCGGGTGAGCAGTTCTTC. The full variable domain, with the rest looked up from reference TRBV14 and TRBJ2-1, is EAGVTQFPSHSVIEKGQTVTLRCDPISGHDNLYWYRRVMGKEIKFLLHFVKESKQDESGMPNNRFLAERTGGTYSTLKVQPAELEDSGVYFCASSQDQGPGWSGEQFFGPGTRLTVL.